The clone carrying this T cell receptor (beta chain) was counted at least ten times. Its target is not known. The diagnoses drew upon clinical symptoms, serum thyroxine and TRAb, thyroid ultrasound and orbital computed tomography. Out of roughly 9.1 ml of fresh peripheral blood came the PBMCs. This sample was taken from a study of T cells in Graves' hyperthyroidism and ophthalmopathy. Findings and limits, study-wide: Within blood appeared most thyroid clonotypes that had expanded above 0.001. Patients with ophthalmopathy were separated from those with stable hyperthyroidism by a 13 V-J model.

The CDR3 regions of TCR beta were amplified from RNA transcripts. HTBI primers were the set used in a first-round RT-PCR of the TCR CDR3. TCRdb recomputed calls from the multiplex PCR reads with MiXCR, one row per CDR3 protein. The repertoire holds about 410,000 distinct CDR3 sequences, with approximately 15% as singletons. Germline V gene data show CDR1 as MNHNS and CDR2 as SASEGT. The V end lost 1 base, the J end lost 3 bases, and 10 bases lay between the germline ends. This CDR3 region has 14 residues. The V gene is TRBV6-1, the J gene TRBJ2-7; the D is unclear. Sequenced input: blood. The sequence was obtained from a man younger than 35 with Graves' ophthalmopathy. This CDR3 reads CASSEVVINYEQYF. The CDR3 DNA reads as TGTGCCAGCAGTGAAGTGGTCATCAACTACGAGCAGTACTTC.